This T cell receptor (beta chain) was recorded in a study of blood T cell repertoires in COVID-19. Study context: Material from acute and convalescent COVID-19 was sourced from the United States, Italy and Spain.

Germline loops: CDR1 SQVTM, CDR2 ANQGSEA. CDR3 length: 11 amino acids. J gave up 6 bases and V 4 bases, and 2 bases lay outside the gene matches. The protocol was immunoSEQ multiplex PCR, while the TCRdb copy is restricted to in-frame clones and leaves out a portion. The table shows about 62,000 clones, with 70% to 85% occurring only once. The sequenced sample consisted of peripheral blood. This TCR was recovered from a woman aged 80 or over with active or convalescent COVID-19. J is TRBJ1-1 and V is TRBV29-1, with 7 bases lining up with TRBD1. CDR3 region: CSVADRAEAFF. The CDR3 DNA sequence: TGCAGCGTTGCAGACAGGGCTGAAGCTTTCTTT.